This T cell receptor (beta chain) was profiled in a study of blood T cells in healthy people across ages (dated by TCRdb to between 2014 and 2017). General notes on the study: Template switching captured roughly one uniquely barcoded TCR beta cDNA molecule per two T cells in model experiments. The study measured age-related changes in TCR beta repertoire diversity using deep sequencing normalized with unique cDNA molecular identifiers. The donors were split into four age groups: young (average 16 years), middle-aged (39), aged (62) and long-lived (82). To avoid experimental bias, donors of different ages were randomly spread across the sequencing lanes. Two additional independent replicas of 1 million unique cDNA reads from the same blood draw were analyzed for two donors (one aged 18 to 30 and one aged 80 or older). Summary of the overall study and its limitations: A strong correlation was found between observed TCR beta diversity and the percentage of naive T cells measured by flow cytometry. Observed TCR beta diversity per million T cells fell roughly linearly with age, and a significant reduction was already apparent by age approximately 41. Because the CMV infection status of the donors was unknown, age-related changes in expanded clonotypes may potentially have been confounded. Conclusive comparison of naive and antigen-experienced compartments was prevented by the profiling of bulk unsorted PBMCs. The long-lived group showed more naive CD4+ T cells, fewer expanded clones and increased TCR diversity than the aged group, suggesting age selection. Estimates of total diversity based on one million sequenced T cells were regarded as lower bounds and as underestimates.

The 40 or so donors, aged roughly 6 to 95 years, were systemically healthy Caucasian individuals from Russia. Ten milliliters of peripheral blood were drawn from each donor into EDTA-treated Vacutainer tubes. Ficoll-Paque density-gradient centrifugation was used to isolate PBMCs, with at least 7 million per sample. Total RNA was extracted from PBMCs with Trizol reagent, with at least 5.5 micrograms obtained per sample. Naive CD45RAhigh/CD27high T cell percentages were measured by flow cytometry on a PBMC aliquot from every donor. Trimming removed 3 bases from V and 2 bases from J, leaving 12 bases between the germline ends. The CDR3 spans 15 residues, from the cysteine through the phenylalanine. Only the CDR3 region is kept as DNA, spanning 45 bases read in frame from base 1. The germline V gene yields SGHRS for CDR1 and YFSETQ for CDR2. As to this clonotype: The antigen it binds to is not known. No much larger clone exists at a distance of one base, and base qualities are not known.

The library was generated by 5' RACE. Sequencing was performed on an Illumina HiSeq 2500. A second 7 to 11 cycle PCR used a sample-barcoded 5' primer and a J-beta primer mix. A unique molecular identifier was introduced onto each TCR beta cDNA molecule by a template-switch 5' adaptor carrying 12 random nucleotides. Each sample yielded at least 2.5 million CDR3-containing paired-end reads. The Mint cDNA synthesis kit, primed by a TRBC-specific oligonucleotide, was used to synthesize first-strand cDNA from all RNA. Following uracil-DNA glycosylase treatment, all cDNA underwent a first 18-cycle PCR with the universal primers M1SS and BC2_uni_R. The study's processing was this. For normalization, 1 million high-quality reads were randomly selected from each sample, with every read carrying a distinct molecular identifier. Instead of being binned into consensus sequences, reads that shared molecular identifiers were thrown out. CDR3 identification, clonotype clustering and error correction used MiTCR with a Q25 quality threshold and the strictest error-elimination algorithm. A nonparametric unseen species model using Euler transformation provided a lower-bound estimate of total TCR beta diversity. Through fastp at Q25 and MiXCR, TCRdb rebuilt clones from the public reads, retaining in-frame beta chains. Rows merge per CDR3 protein into single entries with the most common DNA and genes. The V and J calls here are based on TCRdb, not the publication. This sample comprises around 800,000 distinct CDR3 sequences, 50% to 65% of them detected only once. The top ten clonotypes cover around 41% of the sample.

The chain employs TRBV5-1 and TRBJ2-1; a confident D gene designation cannot be given. The receptor comes from a man at least 80 years old in good health. Sequencing used blood. The DNA sequence is given as TGCGCCAGCAGCTCCGGAGCGATAACCTACAATGAGCAGTTCTTC. The resulting protein is CASSSGAITYNEQFF.